This T cell receptor beta chain comes out of a study of control samples from healthy donors and cancer patients. This table comes from immunoSEQ multiplex PCR, and its TCRdb copy is limited to in-frame clones, with some not included. The data hold about 150,000 clones, with approximately 92% observed a single time. The receptor comes from a woman in her thirties or forties in good health. Input material: blood.

The chain's CDR3 is CATSRDPGETQYF. In nucleotides, the CDR3 is TGTGCCACCAGCAGAGATCCGGGGGAGACCCAGTACTTC. V and J are TRBV15 and TRBJ2-5, with a weak D call TRBD2 (5 bases). The CDR3 is made up of 13 amino acids. Per the germline V gene, CDR1 is LNHNV and CDR2 is YYDKDF (reference sequence). Between the trimmed V and J ends, which lost 0 bases and 5 bases, there was a span of 7 bases.